One sample yielded the 13 T cell receptor beta chains listed below, sequenced in a study of blood T cells in healthy people across ages. With a J-beta primer mix and a sample-barcoded 5' primer, a second PCR ran roughly 7 to 11 cycles. TCRdb called the 5' RACE reads again in MiXCR, with one record for every CDR3 protein. There are roughly 730,000 distinct CDR3 sequences in the sample; roughly 50% occur only once, and roughly 24% lies in the top ten. What was sequenced was blood. These receptors all come from a man aged 35-49 years in good health.

The CDR3, as DNA: TGTGCCAGCAGTCCCCCCGGACTAGCCACAGATACGCAGTATTTT. It encodes CASSPPGLATDTQYF. The gene calls are TRBV27 and TRBJ2-3; 8 bases line up with TRBD2. Germline trimming cut 5 bases from V and 2 bases from J; bases unmatched to any gene: 6. Looked up from germline, CDR1 is MNHEY and CDR2 is SMNVEV (reference sequence). The CDR3 runs to 15 residues.

In DNA form, the CDR3 reads TGCAGTGCTAGGACTAGCGGGGGGGCCTGGGGGGCAGATACGCAGTATTTT. Translated, it gives CSARTSGGAWGADTQYF. V is TRBV20-1 and J is TRBJ2-3; the match to TRBD2 covers 14 bases. This CDR3 comprises 17 residues. Germline CDR1 is DFQATT and CDR2 is SNEGSKA (reference sequence). V lost 3 bases, J lost 4 bases, and 9 bases stayed unmatched.

The V and J genes are TRBV4-3 and TRBJ1-2; D uncertain. V was cut by 0 bases and J by 8 bases, with 10 bases left in between. This CDR3 has 13 residues. The germline V gene has CDR1 LGHNA and CDR2 YSLEER. The chain's CDR3 is CASSQDWRSGYTF. Here the CDR3 DNA reads TGCGCCAGCAGCCAAGATTGGAGGAGCGGCTACACCTTC.

V and J are TRBV3-1 and TRBJ2-1, with TRBD2 matching over 10 bases. Unmatched junction bases numbered 9, after V lost 0 bases and J lost 10 bases. The CDR3 extends over 16 amino acids. Germline V lookup: CDR1 LGHDT, CDR2 YNNKEL (reference sequence). In DNA form, the CDR3 reads TGTGCCAGCAGCCAAGATGTGAGCGGGGGGGCTGACGAGCAGTTCTTC. This translates into CASSQDVSGGADEQFF.

The chain couples TRBV7-3 to TRBJ2-4; 7 bases match TRBD1. The J call may not be correct, given that the DNA end is closer to TRBJ2-5. There are 14 residues in the CDR3. The germline V gene encodes CDR1 SGHTA and CDR2 FQGTGA. DNA of the CDR3: TGTGCCAGCAGGCAACAGGGGAATTCGGAGACCCAGTACTTC. Translating gives CASRQQGNSETQYF.

The table lists this clonotype with a few counts. The rearrangement joins TRBV7-2 to TRBJ2-1; 10 bases are a match to TRBD2. Germline V CDR1 and CDR2: SGHTA, FQGNSA. CDR3 length: 15 residues. The trim removed 6 bases at V and 7 bases at J, leaving 9 bases unmatched. The chain's CDR3 is CASRAGTSVSNEQFF. CDR3 bases: TGTGCCAGCAGGGCTGGGACTAGCGTCTCAAATGAGCAGTTCTTC.

The chain uses TRBV24-1 and TRBJ2-1; unclear D gene. The CDR3 covers 13 residues. The germline V and J ends were trimmed by 5 bases and 3 bases, with 7 bases remaining between them. Germline CDR1 and CDR2: KGHDR and SFDVKD. The CDR3 coding sequence is TGTGCCACCAGTGGCCTTTACTACAATGAGCAGTTCTTC. Protein product: CATSGLYYNEQFF.

This rearrangement joins TRBV12-3 or TRBV12-4 to TRBJ1-5, with TRBD1 as a possible D gene (6 bases). This CDR3 comprises 14 residues. The V and J ends lost 5 bases and 3 bases respectively, with 11 bases between them. The CDR3 bases are TGTGCCAGCAGTGAGGACAGTCCCAATCAGCCCCAGCATTTT. Protein sequence: CASSEDSPNQPQHF.

This clonotype was seen a few times. V and J are TRBV29-1 and TRBJ1-1; D is unresolved. Trimming pared 4 bases from V and 0 bases from J, leaving 9 bases between. Germline-derived CDR1 and CDR2 are SQVTM and ANQGSEA. The CDR3 length is 13 residues. The CDR3 protein is CSVVRKLNTEAFF. CDR3 bases: TGCAGCGTTGTGCGGAAACTGAACACTGAAGCTTTCTTT.

This clonotype occurred a few times. V usage is TRBV3-1 and J usage is TRBJ2-4; D uncertain. Trimming pared 7 bases from V and 0 bases from J, leaving 4 bases between. This CDR3 is built from 12 residues. The germline CDR1 and CDR2 sequences are LGHDT and YNNKEL (reference sequence). CDR3 in amino acids: CASKGAKNIQYF. CDR3 sequence (DNA): TGTGCCAGCAAGGGAGCCAAAAACATTCAGTACTTC.

The chain joins TRBV6-2 or TRBV6-3 to TRBJ2-7, with 13 bases that match TRBD2. The V segment lost 7 bases and the J segment 5 bases; nucleotides outside the gene matches: 8. The CDR3 is made up of 15 amino acids. The germline V gene has CDR1 MNHEY and CDR2 SVGEGT. CDR3 amino acids: CASTLGLAGINEQYF. The CDR3 bases are TGTGCCAGCACCCTGGGACTAGCGGGAATCAACGAGCAGTACTTC.

The V gene is TRBV20-1, the J gene TRBJ2-3, with 14 bases identical to TRBD2. CDR1 is DFQATT and CDR2 is SNEGSKA in the germline V gene (reference sequence). V was clipped by 6 bases and J by 6 bases; unmatched bases: 8. This CDR3 comprises 15 residues. CDR3 bases: TGCAGTGCCCTTGGGACTAGCGGGAGTAGGGATACGCAGTATTTT. Translated, it gives CSALGTSGSRDTQYF.

The chain has TRBV20-1 and TRBJ2-1, with D possibly TRBD1 on 7 matching bases. Trimming shortened V by 6 bases and J by 13 bases, and 19 bases separated the two germline ends. Per germline, CDR1 DFQATT and CDR2 SNEGSKA (reference sequence). The CDR3 is 12 amino acids. The CDR3, as DNA: TGCAGTGCCAGGGGGAGTCGGGAGACCCAGTTCTTC. Translated, it gives CSARGSRETQFF.